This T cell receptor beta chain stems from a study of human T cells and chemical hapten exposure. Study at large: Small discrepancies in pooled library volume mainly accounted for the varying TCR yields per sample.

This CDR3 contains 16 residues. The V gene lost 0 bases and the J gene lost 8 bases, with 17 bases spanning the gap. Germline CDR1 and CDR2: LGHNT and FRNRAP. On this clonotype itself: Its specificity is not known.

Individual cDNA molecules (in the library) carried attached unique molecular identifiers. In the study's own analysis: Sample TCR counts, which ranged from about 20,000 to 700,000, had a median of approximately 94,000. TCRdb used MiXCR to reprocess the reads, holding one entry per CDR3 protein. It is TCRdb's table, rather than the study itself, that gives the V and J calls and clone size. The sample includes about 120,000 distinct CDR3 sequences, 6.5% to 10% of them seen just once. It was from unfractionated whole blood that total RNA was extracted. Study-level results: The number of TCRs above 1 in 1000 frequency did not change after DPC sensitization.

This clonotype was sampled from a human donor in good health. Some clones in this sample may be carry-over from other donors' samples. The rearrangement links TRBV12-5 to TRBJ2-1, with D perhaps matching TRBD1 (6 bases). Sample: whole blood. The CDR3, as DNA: TGTGCTAGTGGTTTGGTTTTACAGGGCCTGGGGTATGAGCAGTTCTTC. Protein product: CASGLVLQGLGYEQFF.